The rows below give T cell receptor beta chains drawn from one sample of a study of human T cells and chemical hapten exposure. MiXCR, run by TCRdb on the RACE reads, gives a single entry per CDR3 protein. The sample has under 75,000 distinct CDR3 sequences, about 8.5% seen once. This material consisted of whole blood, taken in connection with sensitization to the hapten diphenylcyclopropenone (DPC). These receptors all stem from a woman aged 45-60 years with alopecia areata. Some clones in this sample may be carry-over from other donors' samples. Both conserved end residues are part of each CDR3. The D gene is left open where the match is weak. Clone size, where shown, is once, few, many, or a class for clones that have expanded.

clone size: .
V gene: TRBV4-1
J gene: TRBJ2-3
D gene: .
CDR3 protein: CASSPSAGATDTQYF
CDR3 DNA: TGCGCCAGCAGCCCGTCTGCCGGTGCCACAGATACGCAGTATTTT

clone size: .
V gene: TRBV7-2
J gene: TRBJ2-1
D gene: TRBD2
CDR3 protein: CASSSPGLAGYNEQFF
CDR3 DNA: TGTGCCAGCAGCTCCCCGGGACTAGCGGGTTACAATGAGCAGTTCTTC

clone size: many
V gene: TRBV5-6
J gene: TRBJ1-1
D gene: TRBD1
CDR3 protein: CASSFPGGATEAFF
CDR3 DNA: TGTGCCAGCAGTTTTCCAGGGGGCGCGACTGAAGCTTTCTTT

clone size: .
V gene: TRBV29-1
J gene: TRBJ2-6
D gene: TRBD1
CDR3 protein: CSVPDRVVSGANVLTF
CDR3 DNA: TGCAGCGTCCCGGACAGGGTAGTGTCTGGGGCCAACGTCCTGACTTTC

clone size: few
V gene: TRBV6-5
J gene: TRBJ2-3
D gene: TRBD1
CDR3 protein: CASRLGQGGTQYF
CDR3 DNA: TGTGCCAGCAGACTCGGACAGGGAGGTACGCAGTATTTT

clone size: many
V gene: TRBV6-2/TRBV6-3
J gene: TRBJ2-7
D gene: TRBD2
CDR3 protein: CASSPLSASGYYEQYF
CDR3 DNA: TGTGCCAGCAGTCCCCTTTCGGCTAGCGGATACTACGAGCAGTACTTC

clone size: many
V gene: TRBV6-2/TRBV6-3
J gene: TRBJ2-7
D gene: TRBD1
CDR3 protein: CASGRQGILLEQYF
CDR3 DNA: TGTGCCAGCGGGAGACAGGGAATACTCCTCGAGCAGTACTTC

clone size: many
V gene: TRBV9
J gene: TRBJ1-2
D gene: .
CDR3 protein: CASSVGGGYGYTF
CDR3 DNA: TGTGCCAGCAGCGTAGGGGGAGGCTATGGCTACACCTTC

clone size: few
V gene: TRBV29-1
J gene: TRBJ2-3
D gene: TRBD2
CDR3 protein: CSVEGSGAVDTQYF
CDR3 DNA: TGCAGCGTTGAGGGTAGCGGGGCGGTAGATACGCAGTATTTT

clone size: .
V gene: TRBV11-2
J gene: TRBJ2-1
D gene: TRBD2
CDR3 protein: CASTRGGRETHNEQFF
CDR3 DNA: TGTGCCAGCACCCGGGGGGGTCGGGAGACCCACAATGAGCAGTTCTTC

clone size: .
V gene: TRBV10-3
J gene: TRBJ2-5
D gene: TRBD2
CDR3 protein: CAISESTGTSGLGTQYF
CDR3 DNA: TGTGCCATCAGTGAGTCGACGGGGACTAGCGGGCTAGGGACCCAGTACTTC

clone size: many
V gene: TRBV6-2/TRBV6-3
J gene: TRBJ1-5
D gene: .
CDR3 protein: CASRDSLSNQPQHF
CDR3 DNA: TGTGCCAGCAGAGACAGCCTTAGCAATCAGCCCCAGCATTTT

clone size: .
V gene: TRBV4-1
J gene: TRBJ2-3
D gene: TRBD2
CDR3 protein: CASSQASGGPDTQYF
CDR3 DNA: TGCGCCAGCAGCCAAGCTAGCGGGGGGCCCGATACGCAGTATTTT

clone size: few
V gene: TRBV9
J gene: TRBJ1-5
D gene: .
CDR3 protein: CASSVGWGQNQPQHF
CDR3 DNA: TGTGCCAGCAGCGTAGGTTGGGGGCAAAATCAGCCCCAGCATTTT

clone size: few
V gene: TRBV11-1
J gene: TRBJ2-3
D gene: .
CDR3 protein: CASSLEDRSRDPQYF
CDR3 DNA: TGTGCCAGCAGCTTAGAGGACCGATCCCGGGATCCGCAGTATTTT

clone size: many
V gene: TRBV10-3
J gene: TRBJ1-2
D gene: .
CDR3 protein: CANGEANYGYTF
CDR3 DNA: TGTGCCAACGGAGAAGCTAACTATGGCTACACCTTC

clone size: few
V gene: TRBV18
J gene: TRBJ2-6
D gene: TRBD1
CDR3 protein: CASSPLPETGGSGANVLTF
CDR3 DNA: TGTGCCAGCTCACCACTGCCGGAGACAGGGGGCTCTGGGGCCAACGTCCTGACTTTC

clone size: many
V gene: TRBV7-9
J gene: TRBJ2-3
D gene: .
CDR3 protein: CASSLVAGSTDTQYF
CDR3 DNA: TGTGCCAGCAGCTTAGTGGCTGGATCCACAGATACGCAGTATTTT

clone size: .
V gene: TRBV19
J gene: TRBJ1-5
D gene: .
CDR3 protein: CASSQQLYSNQPQHF
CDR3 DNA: TGTGCCAGTAGTCAGCAGTTATATAGCAATCAGCCCCAGCATTTT

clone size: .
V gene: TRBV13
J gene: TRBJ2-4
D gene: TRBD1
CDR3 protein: CTSSRGTAGLAKNIQYF
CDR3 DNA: TGTACCAGCAGCAGGGGGACCGCCGGCCTTGCCAAAAACATTCAGTACTTC

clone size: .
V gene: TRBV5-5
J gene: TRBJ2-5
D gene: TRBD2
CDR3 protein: CASSTGTSEETQYF
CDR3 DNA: TGTGCCAGCAGCACTGGGACTAGCGAAGAGACCCAGTACTTC

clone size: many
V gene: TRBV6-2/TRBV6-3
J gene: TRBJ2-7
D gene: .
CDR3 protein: CASSYAPRGSYEQYF
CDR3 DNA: TGTGCCAGCAGTTACGCCCCTCGGGGTTCCTACGAGCAGTACTTC

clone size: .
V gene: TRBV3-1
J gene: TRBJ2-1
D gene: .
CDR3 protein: CASSQPNGLSTNEQFF
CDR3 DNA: TGTGCCAGCAGCCAACCGAACGGCCTATCCACCAATGAGCAGTTCTTC

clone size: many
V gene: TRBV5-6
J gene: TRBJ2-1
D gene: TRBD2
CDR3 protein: CASSLAWGGFSYNEQFF
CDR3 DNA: TGTGCCAGCAGCTTGGCCTGGGGGGGTTTTTCCTACAATGAGCAGTTCTTC

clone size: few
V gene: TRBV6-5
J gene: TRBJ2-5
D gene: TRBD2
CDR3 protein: CASSPTSGRGETQYF
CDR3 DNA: TGTGCCAGCAGCCCCACTAGCGGGAGAGGAGAGACCCAGTACTTC

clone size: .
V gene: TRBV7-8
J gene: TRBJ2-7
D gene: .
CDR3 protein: CASSLGSIDEQYF
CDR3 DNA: TGTGCCAGCAGCTTAGGGAGTATCGACGAGCAGTACTTC

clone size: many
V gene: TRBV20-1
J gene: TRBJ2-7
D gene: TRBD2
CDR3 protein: CSARTSGYSYEQYF
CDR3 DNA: TGCAGTGCTCGGACTAGCGGGTACTCCTACGAGCAGTACTTC

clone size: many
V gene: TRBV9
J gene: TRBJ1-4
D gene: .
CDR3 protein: CASSVGVTATNEKLFF
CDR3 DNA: TGTGCCAGCAGCGTAGGAGTGACTGCAACTAATGAAAAACTGTTTTTT

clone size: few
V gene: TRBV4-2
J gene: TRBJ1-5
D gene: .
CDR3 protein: CASSQSNSGDNQPQHF
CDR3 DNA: TGTGCCAGCAGCCAATCTAACTCGGGGGACAATCAGCCCCAGCATTTT

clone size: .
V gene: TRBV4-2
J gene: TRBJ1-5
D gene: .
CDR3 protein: CASSQEGGPRPQHF
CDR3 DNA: TGTGCCAGCAGCCAAGAAGGAGGACCCCGACCCCAGCATTTT

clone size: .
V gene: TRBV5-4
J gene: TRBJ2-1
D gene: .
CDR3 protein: CASSLAGSGNSYNEQFF
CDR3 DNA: TGTGCCAGCAGCTTGGCCGGGTCAGGGAACTCCTACAATGAGCAGTTCTTC

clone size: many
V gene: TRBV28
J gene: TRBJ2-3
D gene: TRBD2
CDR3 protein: CASNAGVLLMDTQYF
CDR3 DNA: TGTGCCAGCAATGCGGGGGTCCTTCTGATGGATACGCAGTATTTT

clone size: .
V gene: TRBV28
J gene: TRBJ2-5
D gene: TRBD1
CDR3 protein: CASRSGQGIETQYF
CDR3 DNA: TGTGCCAGCAGATCGGGACAGGGAATCGAGACCCAGTACTTC

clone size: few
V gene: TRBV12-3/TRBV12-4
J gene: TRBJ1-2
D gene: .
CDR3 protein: CASSLSRPITF
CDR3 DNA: TGTGCCAGCAGTTTATCTCGACCGATCACCTTC

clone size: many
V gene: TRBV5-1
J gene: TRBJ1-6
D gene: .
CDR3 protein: CASSLTGDTLHF
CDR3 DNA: TGCGCCAGCAGCTTGACAGGCGACACCCTCCACTTT

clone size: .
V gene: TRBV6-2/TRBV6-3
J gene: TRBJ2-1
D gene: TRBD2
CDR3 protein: CASSYPGTSGRQGEQFF
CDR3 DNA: TGTGCCAGCAGTTACCCCGGGACTAGCGGGAGGCAGGGTGAGCAGTTCTTC

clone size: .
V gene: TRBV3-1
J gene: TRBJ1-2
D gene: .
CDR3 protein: CASSQDRTETNYGYTF
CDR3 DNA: TGTGCCAGCAGCCAAGATAGGACAGAGACTAACTATGGCTACACCTTC

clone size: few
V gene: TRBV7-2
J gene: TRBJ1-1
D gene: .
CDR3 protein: CASSWAAGRLNTEAFF
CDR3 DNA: TGTGCCAGCAGCTGGGCGGCGGGGAGACTGAACACTGAAGCTTTCTTT

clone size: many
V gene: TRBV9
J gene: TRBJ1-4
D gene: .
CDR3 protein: CASSVVGGEKLFF
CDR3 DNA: TGTGCCAGCAGCGTAGTAGGTGGTGAAAAACTGTTTTTT

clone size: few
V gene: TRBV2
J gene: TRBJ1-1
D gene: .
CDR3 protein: CASSEYGVEAFF
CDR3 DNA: TGTGCCAGCAGTGAATACGGAGTTGAAGCTTTCTTT

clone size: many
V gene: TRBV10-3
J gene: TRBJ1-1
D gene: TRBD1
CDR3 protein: CAISATGTANTEAFF
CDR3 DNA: TGTGCCATCAGTGCCACCGGGACAGCGAACACTGAAGCTTTCTTT

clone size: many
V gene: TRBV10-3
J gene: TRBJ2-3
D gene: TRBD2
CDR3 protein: CAISEDSGSGDTQYF
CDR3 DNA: TGTGCCATCAGTGAGGATAGCGGGAGTGGAGATACGCAGTATTTT

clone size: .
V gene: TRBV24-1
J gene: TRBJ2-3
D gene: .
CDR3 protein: CATSPGAPDTQYF
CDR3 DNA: TGTGCCACCAGTCCGGGAGCCCCAGATACGCAGTATTTT

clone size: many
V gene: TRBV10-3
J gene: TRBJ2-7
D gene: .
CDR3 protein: CAISDQGSYEQYF
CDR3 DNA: TGTGCCATCAGTGATCAGGGAAGTTACGAGCAGTACTTC

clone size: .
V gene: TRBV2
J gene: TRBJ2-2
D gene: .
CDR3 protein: CASRIENTGELFF
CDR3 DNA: TGTGCCAGCAGAATAGAGAACACCGGGGAGCTGTTTTTT

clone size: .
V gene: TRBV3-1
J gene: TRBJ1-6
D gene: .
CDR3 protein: CASRSLGAYNSPLHF
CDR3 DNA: TGTGCCAGCAGGTCCCTCGGAGCTTATAATTCACCCCTCCACTTT